This TCR beta chain was sequenced in a study of CD8+ T cells in alopecia areata. Study-wide results and limits: Higher clonality was seen in lesional scalp than in normal scalp, especially in alopecia totalis/universalis. Scalp specimens additionally yield sequences from normal skin's resident alphabeta T cells.

In five patients, CD4+ T cells were split by CD25+CD127- sorting. Samples from alopecia areata patients were lesional scalp punch biopsies and peripheral blood. Sorted populations comprised CD4+ and CD8+ T cells obtained from PBMCs. Points on this clone: The antigen remains unidentified.

This CDR3 region has 15 residues. The V segment lost 6 bases and the J segment 4 bases; nucleotides outside the gene matches: 6. CDR1 is MNHNS and CDR2 is SASEGT in the germline V gene. Sequencing relied on a cDNA template that was reverse transcribed from extracted RNA. The table came from immunoSEQ multiplex PCR; TCRdb's copy has only in-frame clones and leaves some out. The sample has about 13,000 clones, approximately 53% seen once. The receptor comes from a human donor with alopecia areata. The rearrangement links TRBV6-1 to TRBJ2-2, with TRBD2 matching 9 bases. Material for sequencing was CD4+ Tregs sorted from blood. The CDR3 DNA reads as TGTGCCAGCAGGCTAGCGGGATTCGGCACCGGGGAGCTGTTTTTT. Translated, it gives CASRLAGFGTGELFF.